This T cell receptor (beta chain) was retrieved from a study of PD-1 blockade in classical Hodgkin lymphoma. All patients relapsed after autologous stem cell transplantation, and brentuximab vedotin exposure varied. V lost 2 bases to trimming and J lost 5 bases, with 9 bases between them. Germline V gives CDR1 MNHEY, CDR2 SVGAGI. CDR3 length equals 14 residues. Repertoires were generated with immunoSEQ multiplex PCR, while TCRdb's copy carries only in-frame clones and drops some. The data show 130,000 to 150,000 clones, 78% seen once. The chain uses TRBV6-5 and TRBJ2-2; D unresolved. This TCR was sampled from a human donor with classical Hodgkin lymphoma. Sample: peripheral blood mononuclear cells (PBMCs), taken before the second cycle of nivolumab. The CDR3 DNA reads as TGTGCCAGCAGTTACAGCTTCATTACCGGGGAGCTGTTTTTT. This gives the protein CASSYSFITGELFF.